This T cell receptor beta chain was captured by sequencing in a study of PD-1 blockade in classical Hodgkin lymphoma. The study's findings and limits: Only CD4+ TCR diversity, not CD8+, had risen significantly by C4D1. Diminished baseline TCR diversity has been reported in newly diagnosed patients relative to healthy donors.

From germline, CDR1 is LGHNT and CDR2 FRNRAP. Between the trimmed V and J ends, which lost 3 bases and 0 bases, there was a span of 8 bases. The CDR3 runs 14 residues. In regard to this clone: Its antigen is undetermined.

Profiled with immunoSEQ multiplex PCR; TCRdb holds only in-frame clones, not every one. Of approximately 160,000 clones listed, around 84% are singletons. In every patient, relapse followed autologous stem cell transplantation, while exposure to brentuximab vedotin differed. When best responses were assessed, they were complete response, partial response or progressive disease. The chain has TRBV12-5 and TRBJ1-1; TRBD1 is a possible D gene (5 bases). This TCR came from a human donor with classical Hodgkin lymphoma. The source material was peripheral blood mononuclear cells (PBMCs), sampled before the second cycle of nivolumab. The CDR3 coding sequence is TGTGCTAGTGGTTTAGGGACTCTGAACACTGAAGCTTTCTTT. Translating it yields CASGLGTLNTEAFF.